The 32 T cell receptor beta chains below come from one sample, sequenced in a study of memory CD4+ T cells and cytomegalovirus serostatus. The method was immunoSEQ multiplex PCR; TCRdb's version includes in-frame clones alone and lacks a portion of them. The sample includes tens of thousands of clones, roughly 80% seen only once; the top ten take 0.63%. The sort gate was single viable CD3+CD4+CD8-CD45RO+ cells for memory CD4+ T cells. The sample comprised memory CD4+ T cells from blood. These receptors were collected from an adult in good health and CMV-seronegative. Some clones in this sample may be carry-over from other donors' samples.

The chain links TRBV5-1 to TRBJ2-7; no definite D call. The V end lost 0 bases, the J end lost 4 bases, and 5 bases lay between the germline ends. CDR3 length equals 12 residues. In germline, CDR1 is SGHRS, CDR2 YFSETQ. CDR3 nucleotide sequence: TGCGCCAGCAGCTTGGGGGGATACGAGCAGTACTTC. Translation: CASSLGGYEQYF.

This sequence joins TRBV7-6 and TRBJ1-6; D uncertain. Trimming stripped 1 base from V and 5 bases from J, with 9 bases between. CDR1 SGHVS and CDR2 FNYEAQ come from the germline V gene. The length of the CDR3 is 15 residues. The CDR3 loop reads CASSLVGGDNSPLHF. The DNA of the CDR3 is TGTGCCAGCAGCTTAGTGGGCGGTGATAATTCACCCCTCCACTTT.

This chain connects TRBV4-2 to TRBJ2-7; D gene unclear. Trimming took 0 bases from V and 2 from J, leaving 5 bases between them. Germline-derived CDR1 and CDR2 are LGHNA and YNFKEQ. The CDR3 runs to 13 residues. As DNA, the CDR3 is TGTGCCAGCAGCCAAGACGAGACCTACGAGCAGTACTTC. It codes for CASSQDETYEQYF.

This chain connects TRBV11-3 to TRBJ1-6; maybe TRBD1 (6 bases). V shed 4 bases and J shed 5 bases, with 15 bases lying between them. There are 16 residues in the CDR3. The germline V gene has CDR1 SGHNT and CDR2 YENEEA. CDR3 sequence reads: CASSSRGHGDNSPLHF. Here the CDR3 DNA reads TGTGCCAGCAGCTCGCGGGGGCATGGGGATAATTCACCCCTCCACTTT. Supplemented by reference TRBV11-3 and TRBJ1-6, the full variable domain reads EAGVVQSPRYKIIEKKQPVAFWCNPISGHNTLYWYLQNLGQGPELLIRYENEEAVDDSQLPKDRFSAERLKGVDSTLKIQPAELGDSAVYLCASSSRGHGDNSPLHFGNGTRLTVT.

The rearrangement links TRBV27 to TRBJ2-2; D might be TRBD1 or TRBD2, each matching 5 bases. From germline, CDR1 is MNHEY and CDR2 SMNVEV (reference sequence). V dropped 7 bases and J dropped 2 bases, with 23 bases sitting between them. The CDR3 is 18 amino acids. For the CDR3, the DNA is TGTGCCAGCACCCCTCCCAGGGACCTTTATTTCAACACCGGGGAGCTGTTTTTT. This gives the protein CASTPPRDLYFNTGELFF.

The gene calls are TRBV7-2 and TRBJ1-1; tentatively, D is TRBD1 (5 bases). Germline CDR1 is SGHTA and CDR2 is FQGNSA. The CDR3 spans 18 residues. Trimming shortened V by 1 base and J by 0 bases, and 18 bases separated the two germline ends. DNA of the CDR3: TGTGCCAGCAGCTTAGTAACCGGGCTTAGGGGAATGAACACTGAAGCTTTCTTT. This encodes CASSLVTGLRGMNTEAFF.

The chain employs TRBV7-9 and TRBJ2-7; 9 bases line up with TRBD2. V was clipped by 5 bases and J by 2 bases; unmatched bases: 7. The length of the CDR3 is 15 residues. Per germline, CDR1 SEHNR and CDR2 FQNEAQ (reference sequence). The DNA for the CDR3 is TGTGCCAGCAGCCCAGAGCGGGGGGCCACCTACGAGCAGTACTTC. Protein: CASSPERGATYEQYF. The entire variable domain, with the rest obtained from reference TRBV7-9 and TRBJ2-7, is as follows: DTGVSQNPRHKITKRGQNVTFRCDPISEHNRLYWYRQTLGQGPEFLTYFQNEAQLEKSRLLSDRFSAERPKGSFSTLEIQRTEQGDSAMYLCASSPERGATYEQYFGPGTRLTVT.

This chain uses TRBV30 with TRBJ1-2; D possibly corresponds to TRBD1 (5 bases). Germline CDR1 reads GTSNPN; CDR2 reads SVGIG (reference sequence). This CDR3 has 14 amino acids. Trimming pared 4 bases from V and 8 bases from J, leaving 20 bases between. This CDR3 is CAWTTVGGVKGYTF. The DNA of the CDR3 is TGTGCCTGGACCACTGTCGGGGGGGTGAAAGGCTACACCTTC. Full variable domain (remainder filled in from reference TRBV30 and TRBJ1-2): SQTIHQWPATLVQPVGSPLSLECTVEGTSNPNLYWYRQAAGRGLQLLFYSVGIGQISSEVPQNLSASRPQDRQFILSSKKLLLSDSGFYLCAWTTVGGVKGYTFGSGTRLTVV.

This chain connects TRBV4-1 to TRBJ2-6; perhaps TRBD2 as D (7 bases). The CDR3 spans 20 residues. Germline V CDR1 and CDR2: MGHRA, YSYEKL. Trimming removed 1 base at V and 0 bases at J, with 19 bases between. CDR3 bases: TGCGCCAGCAGCCAAGTGAGGGGGGTTGGGGACTACTCTGGGGCCAACGTCCTGACTTTC. It specifies CASSQVRGVGDYSGANVLTF.

The CDR3 here is CASSVTYEAFF. CDR3 DNA sequence: TGTGCCAGCAGTGTAACTTATGAAGCTTTCTTT. The rearrangement links TRBV2 to TRBJ1-1, with D uncertain. The germline V and J ends were trimmed by 4 bases and 7 bases, with 7 bases remaining between them. The germline V gene encodes CDR1 SNHLY and CDR2 FYNNEI. The CDR3 totals 11 residues.

A note on this clone: A read error may produce the germline difference seen at one junction end. The chain uses TRBV19 and TRBJ2-7; 7 nucleotides match TRBD1. CDR3 length equals 13 residues. From germline, CDR1 is LNHDA and CDR2 SQIVND (reference sequence). CDR3 residues: CASSRQGSNEQYF. DNA of the CDR3: TGTGCCAGTAGTAGACAGGGCTCCAACGAGCAGTACTTC.

The V call is TRBV5-1, the J call TRBJ2-7; D call uncertain. Germline CDR1 SGHRS, CDR2 YFSETQ. V lost 0 bases, J lost 2 bases, and 9 bases lay in between. The CDR3 is made up of 14 amino acids. CDR3 residues: CASSLGRTAYEQYF. CDR3 in DNA: TGCGCCAGCAGCTTGGGACGGACGGCCTACGAGCAGTACTTC.

The chain has TRBV5-6 and TRBJ1-2; D is undetermined. There are 15 residues in the CDR3. Trimming took 0 bases from V and 3 from J, leaving 12 bases between them. Germline V gives CDR1 SGHDT, CDR2 YYEEEE. CDR3 sequence reads: CASSLAGGNDYGYTF. CDR3 DNA: TGTGCCAGCAGCTTGGCCGGCGGGAATGACTATGGCTACACCTTC.

The chain couples TRBV28 to TRBJ1-1, with D unclear. The CDR3 runs to 15 residues. The ends were cut back, 1 base at V and 4 bases at J, with 13 bases in the middle. Germline CDR1 MDHEN, CDR2 SYDVKM. The CDR3 region has the DNA TGTGCCAGCAGTTTATCCCGGACTGAGGGCACTGAAGCTTTCTTT. As protein: CASSLSRTEGTEAFF.

This chain joins TRBV11-3 and TRBJ2-5; no reliable D call. The germline V and J ends were trimmed by 4 bases and 4 bases, with 7 bases remaining between them. The CDR3 consists of 12 residues. CDR1 SGHNT and CDR2 YENEEA come from the germline V gene. The CDR3 reads CASSSNGETQYF. The DNA of the CDR3 is TGTGCCAGCAGCTCTAATGGAGAGACCCAGTACTTC.

The V gene is TRBV11-1, the J gene TRBJ1-6; weak D call: TRBD1 (5 bases). Germline V gene sequence: CDR1 SGHAT, CDR2 FQDESV (reference sequence). The CDR3 covers 13 residues. Trimming removed 1 base from V and 10 bases from J, with 8 bases in between. As DNA, the CDR3 is TGTGCCAGCAGCTTAGTTGGGGACTCACCCCTCCACTTT. Protein: CASSLVGDSPLHF.

This rearrangement joins TRBV7-6 to TRBJ2-5; D gene ambiguous. Germline V gene lookup returns CDR1 SGHVS and CDR2 FNYEAQ. V was clipped by 0 bases and J by 6 bases, with 5 bases between them. There are 12 residues in the CDR3. The CDR3 DNA is TGTGCCAGCAGCTTAGCCAGACAGACCCAGTACTTC. Translating it yields CASSLARQTQYF.

This clone was observed once. The chain links TRBV7-2 to TRBJ2-7; 8 bases align to TRBD1. The CDR3 has 15 residues. V trimming: 3 bases; J trimming: 2 bases; junction bases outside the gene matches: 6. Looked up from germline, CDR1 is SGHTA and CDR2 is FQGNSA. Here the CDR3 reads CASSLRQGKPYEQYF. CDR3 bases: TGTGCCAGCAGCTTGAGACAGGGGAAACCCTACGAGCAGTACTTC.

This clone was counted between two and nine times. The chain combines TRBV5-6 with TRBJ1-6; 9 nucleotides line up with TRBD1. Looked up from germline, CDR1 is SGHDT and CDR2 is YYEEEE. V lost 4 bases and J lost 10; bases outside the gene matches: 6. The CDR3 is 14 amino acids. The CDR3 reads CASSILGQGSPLHF. The DNA of the CDR3 is TGTGCCAGCAGCATTTTGGGACAGGGATCACCCCTCCACTTT.

CDR3 nucleotide sequence: TGTGCCAGTAGTCCCGGAGGACAGAGATTAGGCGGCTACACCTTC. This sequence encodes CASSPGGQRLGGYTF. This chain links TRBV19 with TRBJ1-2; the D gene is possibly TRBD1 (6 bases). Trimming left V 5 bases short and J 8 bases short, with 21 bases between. CDR3 length: 15 amino acids. Germline CDR1 and CDR2: LNHDA and SQIVND (reference sequence).

This chain uses TRBV5-1 with TRBJ2-1; the match to TRBD1 covers 10 bases. Per germline, CDR1 SGHRS and CDR2 YFSETQ. The V segment lost 3 bases and the J segment 5 bases; nucleotides outside the gene matches: 5. This CDR3 has 15 residues. CDR3 protein: CASSSDRGVNNEQFF. The DNA for the CDR3 is TGCGCCAGCAGCTCGGACAGGGGGGTGAACAATGAGCAGTTCTTC.

This clone has a single count. The gene calls are TRBV7-3 and TRBJ2-5; D gene unclear. Trimming left V 0 bases short and J 0 bases short, with 2 bases between. Per germline, CDR1 SGHTA and CDR2 FQGTGA. The CDR3 loop spans 13 amino acids. CDR3 nucleotide sequence: TGTGCCAGCAGCTTAACGCACCAAGAGACCCAGTACTTC. Residues: CASSLTHQETQYF.

V and J are TRBV5-6 and TRBJ1-6; tentatively, D is TRBD1 (6 bases). Trimming left V 3 bases short and J 1 base short, with 8 bases between. Germline lookup yields CDR1 SGHDT and CDR2 YYEEEE. The CDR3 totals 15 residues. The CDR3 DNA is TGTGCCAGCAGCTCGAGGGGGTCCTATAATTCACCCCTCCACTTT. It encodes CASSSRGSYNSPLHF.

This rearrangement joins TRBV4-2 to TRBJ2-1; D is perhaps TRBD1 or TRBD2 (5 bases each). The CDR3 is 16 residues long. V was clipped by 0 bases and J by 4 bases, with 13 bases between them. Germline CDR1 is LGHNA and CDR2 is YNFKEQ. The CDR3 is CASSQEPGRNYNEQFF. In DNA form, the CDR3 reads TGTGCCAGCAGCCAAGAGCCGGGACGGAATTACAATGAGCAGTTCTTC.

The V gene is TRBV10-3, the J gene TRBJ2-3, with TRBD1 matching 8 bases. Germline trimming cut 4 bases from V and 4 bases from J; bases unmatched to any gene: 4. The CDR3 extends over 14 amino acids. Germline values: CDR1 ENHRY, CDR2 SYGVKD. CDR3 residues: CAISVQGVSDTQYF. In nucleotides, the CDR3 is TGTGCCATCAGTGTACAGGGGGTCTCAGATACGCAGTATTTT.

The chain recombines TRBV11-3 with TRBJ2-7; no firm D call. V lost 4 bases and J 0 bases, leaving 4 bases between the germline ends. CDR1 SGHNT and CDR2 YENEEA come from the germline V gene. The CDR3 spans 12 residues. The CDR3 region has the DNA TGTGCCAGCAGCTCCACCTCCTACGAGCAGTACTTC. Translated, it gives CASSSTSYEQYF.

The rearrangement links TRBV11-2 to TRBJ2-5, with 8 bases fitting TRBD1. This CDR3 comprises 14 residues. The J segment lost 5 bases and the V segment lost 4 bases, leaving 6 bases of the junction unmatched. Germline-derived CDR1 and CDR2 are SGHAT and FQNNGV. CDR3 DNA sequence: TGTGCCAGCAGCTCGGACAGGGCGGGGGAGACCCAGTACTTC. As protein: CASSSDRAGETQYF.

The rearrangement links TRBV27 to TRBJ1-5; no firm D call. The germline CDR1 and CDR2 sequences are MNHEY and SMNVEV (reference sequence). This CDR3 is 13 amino acids long. V lost 3 bases and J 6 bases, leaving 9 bases between the germline ends. Written as DNA, the CDR3 is TGTGCCAGCAGTTTCCTTCAATCTCAGCCCCAGCATTTT. Its protein is CASSFLQSQPQHF.

This sequence joins TRBV15 and TRBJ2-4; no definite D call. The V end was cut by 1 base, the J end by 2 bases, with 15 bases between. The CDR3 runs to 17 residues. Germline CDR1 LNHNV, CDR2 YYDKDF (reference sequence). Written as DNA, the CDR3 is TGTGCCACCAGCAGAGTAAACTACCCGGCGACCAAAAACATTCAGTACTTC. The encoded protein is CATSRVNYPATKNIQYF.

The rearrangement links TRBV11-2 to TRBJ1-2; D ambiguous. The CDR3 runs 13 residues. V was shortened by 0 bases and J by 6 bases, with 8 bases between the two germline ends. Germline lookup yields CDR1 SGHAT and CDR2 FQNNGV. CDR3 in DNA: TGTGCCAGCAGCTTAGACCGTGAGAATGGCTACACCTTC. Protein sequence: CASSLDRENGYTF. The full variable domain, completed using reference TRBV11-2 and TRBJ1-2, is EAGVAQSPRYKIIEKRQSVAFWCNPISGHATLYWYQQILGQGPKLLIQFQNNGVVDDSQLPKDRFSAERLKGVDSTLKIQPAKLEDSAVYLCASSLDRENGYTFGSGTRLTVV.

This clone was counted once. The CDR3 nucleotides are TGCGCCAGCAGCCAAGAGGCCAGGTGGTTCGGCTACACCTTC. Protein product: CASSQEARWFGYTF. The V call is TRBV4-1, the J call TRBJ1-2; D call uncertain. V shed 0 bases and J shed 8 bases, with 13 bases lying between them. The CDR3 runs 14 residues. The V gene's germline CDR1 is MGHRA and CDR2 YSYEKL.

This clone has just one count. This rearrangement joins TRBV7-2 to TRBJ2-7, with D perhaps matching TRBD1 (6 bases). The CDR3 sequence is 15 residues long. Germline CDR1 is SGHTA and CDR2 is FQGNSA. V was clipped by 0 bases and J by 7 bases, with 16 bases between them. The DNA of the CDR3 is TGTGCCAGCAGCTTAGCGCTGGGGGCAAAGGTGGAGCAGTACTTC. Its translation is CASSLALGAKVEQYF.